These 21 T cell receptor beta chains came from one sample sequenced in a study of T cells in Graves' hyperthyroidism and ophthalmopathy. Amplification of TCR beta CDR3 regions used RNA as the template. HTBI primers drove first-round RT-PCR of the TCR CDR3. TCRdb reanalysed the multiplex PCR reads using MiXCR and keeps one entry per CDR3 protein. Here the sample spans 540,000 or so distinct CDR3 sequences, 40% to 55% being singletons. The sequenced sample consisted of peripheral blood or thyroid tissue (not recorded which). The receptors come from an adult woman with Graves' disease, either hyperthyroidism or ophthalmopathy (not recorded which).

This chain connects TRBV7-9 to TRBJ1-6, with D possibly being TRBD1 (5 bases). The CDR3 covers 16 residues. CDR1 and CDR2 (germline): SEHNR, FQNEAQ (reference sequence). Trimming removed 0 bases from V and 3 bases from J, with 9 bases in between. CDR3 in amino acids: CASSLAATVYNSPLHF. In DNA, the CDR3 is TGTGCCAGCAGCTTAGCCGCGACAGTCTATAATTCACCCCTCCACTTT. Full variable domain (outside the CDR3, taken from reference TRBV7-9 and TRBJ1-6): DTGVSQNPRHKITKRGQNVTFRCDPISEHNRLYWYRQTLGQGPEFLTYFQNEAQLEKSRLLSDRFSAERPKGSFSTLEIQRTEQGDSAMYLCASSLAATVYNSPLHFGNGTRLTVT.

The table lists this clonotype with a count of one. The junction departs from the called germline gene at one end, perhaps through a read error. V and J are TRBV7-9 and TRBJ1-2; D is undetermined. This CDR3 has 17 residues. Germline CDR1 and CDR2: SEHNR and FQNEAQ (reference sequence). The CDR3 sequence: CASSQLSQRRGNYGYTF. CDR3 in DNA: TGCGCCAGCAGCCAACTATCCCAACGACGGGGAAACTATGGCTACACCTTC. The complete variable domain, with remaining parts taken from reference TRBV7-9 and TRBJ1-2, reads DTGVSQNPRHKITKRGQNVTFRCDPISEHNRLYWYRQTLGQGPEFLTYFQNEAQLEKSRLLSDRFSAERPKGSFSTLEIQRTEQGDSAMYLCASSQLSQRRGNYGYTFGSGTRLTVV.

The rearrangement joins TRBV7-9 to TRBJ1-1; 9 nucleotides agree with TRBD1. The germline V gene has CDR1 SEHNR and CDR2 FQNEAQ (reference sequence). The V gene end was trimmed by 2 bases and the J gene end by 4 bases; junction bases not matched to a gene: 5. The CDR3 is 15 amino acids. This CDR3 is CASSLRDRAATEAFF. As DNA, the CDR3 is TGTGCCAGCAGCTTACGGGACAGGGCGGCCACTGAAGCTTTCTTT.

V gene TRBV10-3 combines with J gene TRBJ2-7; a weak D match, TRBD2 (6 bases). The J call is uncertain, as TRBJ2-1 better fits the DNA end. CDR3 length: 14 amino acids. Germline V gene lookup returns CDR1 ENHRY and CDR2 SYGVKD. The CDR3 sequence: CAISERESTDTQFF. The CDR3, as DNA: TGTGCCATCAGTGAGCGGGAGAGCACAGATACGCAGTTCTTC.

The chain joins TRBV10-1 to TRBJ1-6, with unresolved D. V was clipped by 0 bases and J by 17 bases, with 11 bases between them. Germline V gives CDR1 WNHNN, CDR2 SYGVQD (reference sequence). The CDR3 runs 12 residues. The CDR3 is CASSESGGSVHF. The DNA of the CDR3 is TGCGCCAGCAGTGAGTCAGGAGGGTCGGTCCACTTT.

The chain combines TRBV29-1 with TRBJ1-2, with D perhaps matching TRBD1 (6 bases). From germline, CDR1 is SQVTM and CDR2 ANQGSEA. V gave up 4 bases and J gave up 3 bases, with 12 bases separating them. This CDR3 region has 13 residues. The CDR3 bases are TGCAGCGTTGTAGGGGGAGTTCACTATGGCTACACCTTC. This translates into CSVVGGVHYGYTF.

This clonotype was observed at least ten times. The V gene is TRBV7-9, the J gene TRBJ2-5, with 8 positions matching TRBD2. The junction had 12 bases not matched to a gene; V was cut back by 4 bases and J by 5 bases. CDR1 is SEHNR and CDR2 is FQNEAQ in the germline V gene (reference sequence). CDR3 size: 16 residues. CDR3 DNA sequence: TGTGCCAGCAGCTATTCACCAGGGACTAGAGGGGAGACCCAGTACTTC. Translation gives CASSYSPGTRGETQYF.

The count of this clonotype is one. The rearrangement uses TRBV20-1 and TRBJ2-7; D not certain. CDR3 length: 13 amino acids. The germline gives CDR1 DFQATT, CDR2 SNEGSKA (reference sequence). The ends were cut back, 3 bases at V and 1 base at J, with 10 bases in the middle. The CDR3, as DNA: TGCAGTGCTAGGGCAGAACCATCCTACGAGCAGTACTTC. Its protein is CSARAEPSYEQYF.

V is TRBV6-1 and J is TRBJ1-1; D is uncertain. The CDR3 runs 10 residues. Germline V gene sequence: CDR1 MNHNS, CDR2 SASEGT. V gave up 5 bases and J gave up 7 bases, with 5 bases separating them. The CDR3 nucleotides read TGTGCCAGCAGTCAACATGAAGCTTTCTTT. It codes for CASSQHEAFF.

CDR3 sequence: CSAPASPRETQYF. CDR3 coding DNA: TGCAGTGCCCCCGCATCCCCTCGGGAGACCCAGTACTTC. V gene TRBV20-1 combines with J gene TRBJ2-5; no definite D call. The CDR3 sequence is 13 residues long. The V gene lost 6 bases and the J gene lost 5 bases, with 16 bases spanning the gap. Germline values: CDR1 DFQATT, CDR2 SNEGSKA (reference sequence).

The rearrangement uses TRBV29-1 and TRBJ2-3; D gene unclear. The CDR3 runs to 11 residues. Germline V gene sequence: CDR1 SQVTM, CDR2 ANQGSEA. V lost 6 bases and J 6 bases, leaving 10 bases between the germline ends. In nucleotides, the CDR3 is TGCAGCGTCGCCCGGTCGGATACGCAGTATTTT. Encoded protein: CSVARSDTQYF.

The gene calls are TRBV3-1 and TRBJ1-1; D uncertain. V dropped 2 bases and J dropped 3 bases, with 7 bases sitting between them. Germline loops: CDR1 LGHDT, CDR2 YNNKEL (reference sequence). CDR3 size: 13 residues. In nucleotides, the CDR3 is TGTGCCAGCAGCCAAAGGACCTACACTGAAGCTTTCTTT. Amino acid sequence: CASSQRTYTEAFF.

At least ten counts were recorded for this clonotype. V is TRBV19 and J is TRBJ1-4, with D perhaps TRBD1 (6 bases). CDR3 length: 14 amino acids. V was pared by 7 bases and J by 5 bases, with 14 bases between. Per the germline V gene, CDR1 is LNHDA and CDR2 is SQIVND (reference sequence). CDR3 sequence (DNA): TGTGCCAGTACCTCCGGGACATACAATGAAAAACTGTTTTTT. Amino acids: CASTSGTYNEKLFF.

This clonotype was recorded at least ten times. The V gene is TRBV19, the J gene TRBJ1-5; no clear D. Per germline, CDR1 LNHDA and CDR2 SQIVND (reference sequence). V dropped 2 bases and J dropped 4 bases, with 6 bases sitting between them. The CDR3 sequence is 13 residues long. The CDR3 sequence: CASSIRLNQPQHF. As DNA, the CDR3 is TGTGCCAGTAGTATAAGGTTAAATCAGCCCCAGCATTTT. The full variable domain, its missing parts supplied by reference TRBV19 and TRBJ1-5, is DGGITQSPKYLFRKEGQNVTLSCEQNLNHDAMYWYRQDPGQGLRLIYYSQIVNDFQKGDIAEGYSVSREKKESFPLTVTSAQKNPTAFYLCASSIRLNQPQHFGDGTRLSIL.

This clonotype was observed many times. The chain has TRBV5-5 and TRBJ2-2; 11 bases align to TRBD1. The CDR3 is 15 residues long. Germline CDR1 and CDR2: SGHKS and YYEKEE (reference sequence). The V segment lost 4 bases and the J segment 7 bases; nucleotides outside the gene matches: 6. The CDR3 protein is CASSPRTGGIGELFF. The CDR3 nucleotides are TGTGCCAGCAGCCCAAGGACAGGGGGCATCGGGGAGCTGTTTTTT.

V and J are TRBV10-2 and TRBJ2-7; perhaps TRBD1 as D (5 bases). Germline-derived CDR1 and CDR2 are WSHSY and SAAADI. CDR3 length: 14 amino acids. The ends were cut back, 4 bases at V and 2 bases at J, with 12 bases in the middle. The DNA for the CDR3 is TGCGCCAGCAGTGTGGCAGGGAATCCCTACGAGCAGTACTTC. Translating it yields CASSVAGNPYEQYF.

A remark on this clonotype: No conserved phenylalanine or tryptophan is present at the end of the CDR3, so a read error is the likely explanation. V is TRBV7-9 and J is TRBJ1-4; D unresolved. V was clipped by 4 bases and J by 2 bases, with 8 bases between them. Per germline, CDR1 SEHNR and CDR2 FQNEAQ (reference sequence). The CDR3 extends over 14 amino acids. CDR3 amino acids: CASSSDRTNEKLFV. The CDR3 DNA follows: TGTGCCAGCAGCTCAGATCGGACTAATGAAAAACTGTTTGTT.

Regarding this clonotype: Given the absence of the conserved phenylalanine or tryptophan at the CDR3 end, a read error is likely. No DNA is shown, since the ends of the CDR3 on it are uncertain; the CDR3 is the one TCRdb lists. The chain is built from TRBV5-1 and TRBJ2-6. The CDR3 has 8 amino acids, counting both end residues. Germline V lookup: CDR1 SGHRS, CDR2 YFSETQ. This CDR3 reads CASGDTDT.

This clonotype was observed at least ten times. The chain is built from TRBV20-1 and TRBJ2-5; D tentatively reads TRBD1 or TRBD2 (6 bases each). The CDR3 extends over 16 amino acids. The V gene's germline CDR1 is DFQATT and CDR2 SNEGSKA (reference sequence). Trimming cost V 1 base and J 7 bases, with 22 bases left between them. The CDR3 loop is CSARGGGLGHWGTQYF. CDR3 bases: TGCAGTGCTAGAGGAGGAGGGCTGGGACACTGGGGGACCCAGTACTTC.

The chain employs TRBV7-9 and TRBJ1-1; no firm D call. With 4 bases removed from V and 8 bases from J, the gap between germline ends came to 14 bases. CDR1 and CDR2 (germline): SEHNR, FQNEAQ (reference sequence). The CDR3 spans 13 residues. CDR3 region: CASSSSTTTEAFF. Here the CDR3 DNA reads TGTGCCAGCAGCTCCTCGACGACTACCGAAGCTTTCTTT. Combining the CDR3 with reference TRBV7-9 and TRBJ1-1 gives the whole variable domain DTGVSQNPRHKITKRGQNVTFRCDPISEHNRLYWYRQTLGQGPEFLTYFQNEAQLEKSRLLSDRFSAERPKGSFSTLEIQRTEQGDSAMYLCASSSSTTTEAFFGQGTRLTVV.

This rearrangement joins TRBV7-9 to TRBJ1-2; 7 bases are a match to TRBD1. The V gene's germline CDR1 is SEHNR and CDR2 FQNEAQ (reference sequence). The CDR3 is made up of 12 amino acids. After removal of 11 bases from V and 7 bases from J, the junction contained 10 bases not matched to a gene. CDR3 protein: CAGSNTGVGYTF. The CDR3 DNA sequence: TGTGCCGGATCGAATACAGGGGTTGGCTACACCTTC. Combining the CDR3 with reference TRBV7-9 and TRBJ1-2 gives the whole variable domain DTGVSQNPRHKITKRGQNVTFRCDPISEHNRLYWYRQTLGQGPEFLTYFQNEAQLEKSRLLSDRFSAERPKGSFSTLEIQRTEQGDSAMYLCAGSNTGVGYTFGSGTRLTVV.